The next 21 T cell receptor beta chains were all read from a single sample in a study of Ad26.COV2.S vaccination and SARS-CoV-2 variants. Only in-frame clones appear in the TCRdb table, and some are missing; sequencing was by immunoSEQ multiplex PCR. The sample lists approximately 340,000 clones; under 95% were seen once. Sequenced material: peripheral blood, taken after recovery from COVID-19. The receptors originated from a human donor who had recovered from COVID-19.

The CDR3 loop is CSVRTGGIAGELFF. The DNA for the CDR3 is TGCAGCGTGAGGACAGGGGGCATCGCCGGGGAGCTGTTTTTT. This chain connects TRBV29-1 to TRBJ2-2; TRBD1 agrees at 11 bases. Germline CDR1 SQVTM, CDR2 ANQGSEA. This CDR3 is built from 14 residues. Unmatched junction bases numbered 6, after V lost 6 bases and J lost 6 bases.

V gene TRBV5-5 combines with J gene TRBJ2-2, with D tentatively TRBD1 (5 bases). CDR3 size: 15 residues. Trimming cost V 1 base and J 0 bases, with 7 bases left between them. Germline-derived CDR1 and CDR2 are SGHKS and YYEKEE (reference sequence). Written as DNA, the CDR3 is TGTGCCAGCAGCTTGAAGGGGTCGAACACCGGGGAGCTGTTTTTT. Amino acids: CASSLKGSNTGELFF. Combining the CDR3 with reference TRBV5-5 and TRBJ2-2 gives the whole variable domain DAGVTQSPTHLIKTRGQQVTLRCSPISGHKSVSWYQQVLGQGPQFIFQYYEKEERGRGNFPDRFSARQFPNYSSELNVNALLLGDSALYLCASSLKGSNTGELFFGEGSRLTVL.

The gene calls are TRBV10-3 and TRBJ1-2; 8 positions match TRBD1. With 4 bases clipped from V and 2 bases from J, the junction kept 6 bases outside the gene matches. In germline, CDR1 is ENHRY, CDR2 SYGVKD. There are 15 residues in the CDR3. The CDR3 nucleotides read TGTGCCATCAGTGGAGACAGGGGCATGAACTATGGCTACACCTTC. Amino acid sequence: CAISGDRGMNYGYTF.

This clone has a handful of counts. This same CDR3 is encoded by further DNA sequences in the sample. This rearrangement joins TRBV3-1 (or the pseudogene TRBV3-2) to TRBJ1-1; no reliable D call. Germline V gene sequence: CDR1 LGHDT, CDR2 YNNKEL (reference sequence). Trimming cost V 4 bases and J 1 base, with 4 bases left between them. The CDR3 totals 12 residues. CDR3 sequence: CASSRGNTEAFF. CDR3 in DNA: TGTGCCAGCAGCCGGGGGAACACTGAAGCTTTCTTT.

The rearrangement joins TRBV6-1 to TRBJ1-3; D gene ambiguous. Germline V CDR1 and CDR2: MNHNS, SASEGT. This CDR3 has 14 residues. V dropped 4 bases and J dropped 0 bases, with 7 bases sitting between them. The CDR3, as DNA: TGTGCCAGCAGTGCAGCGGTCTCTGGAAACACCATATATTTT. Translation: CASSAAVSGNTIYF.

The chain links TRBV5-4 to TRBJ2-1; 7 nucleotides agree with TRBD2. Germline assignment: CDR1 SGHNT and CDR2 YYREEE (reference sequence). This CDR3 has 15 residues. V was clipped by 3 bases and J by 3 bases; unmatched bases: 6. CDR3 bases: TGTGCCAGCAGCTCCCGAGCGGGGCGCTACAATGAGCAGTTCTTC. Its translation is CASSSRAGRYNEQFF.

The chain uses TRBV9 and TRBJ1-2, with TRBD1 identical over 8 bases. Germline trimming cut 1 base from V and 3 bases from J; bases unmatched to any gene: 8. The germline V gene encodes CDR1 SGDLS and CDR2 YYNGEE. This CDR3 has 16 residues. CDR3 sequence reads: CASSVSHSGGDYGYTF. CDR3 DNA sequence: TGTGCCAGCAGCGTAAGCCATTCAGGGGGCGACTATGGCTACACCTTC.

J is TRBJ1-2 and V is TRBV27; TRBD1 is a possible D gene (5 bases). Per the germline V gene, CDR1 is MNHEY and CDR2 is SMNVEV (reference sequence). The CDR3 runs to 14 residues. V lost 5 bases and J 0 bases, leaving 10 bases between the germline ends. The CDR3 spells CASSTGFSNYGYTF. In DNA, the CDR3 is TGTGCCAGCAGTACAGGATTCTCTAACTATGGCTACACCTTC.

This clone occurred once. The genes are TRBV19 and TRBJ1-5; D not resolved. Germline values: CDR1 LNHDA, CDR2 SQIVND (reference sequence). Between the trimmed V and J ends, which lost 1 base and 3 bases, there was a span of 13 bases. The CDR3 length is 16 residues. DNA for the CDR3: TGTGCCAGTAGTATAGTTGGGTCCAGGCTCAATCAGCCCCAGCATTTT. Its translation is CASSIVGSRLNQPQHF.

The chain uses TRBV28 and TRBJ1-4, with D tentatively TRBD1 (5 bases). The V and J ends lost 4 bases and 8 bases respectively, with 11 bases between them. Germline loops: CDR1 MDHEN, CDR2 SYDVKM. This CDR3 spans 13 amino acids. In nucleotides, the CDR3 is TGTGCCAGCAGTTCGGGGGACGTGGAAAAACTGTTTTTT. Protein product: CASSSGDVEKLFF.

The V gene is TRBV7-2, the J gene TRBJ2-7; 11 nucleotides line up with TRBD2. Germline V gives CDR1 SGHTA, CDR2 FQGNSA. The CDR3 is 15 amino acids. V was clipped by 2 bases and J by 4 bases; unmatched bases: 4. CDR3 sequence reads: CASSLFSSGGYEQYF. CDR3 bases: TGTGCCAGCAGCTTATTTTCTAGCGGGGGGTACGAGCAGTACTTC.

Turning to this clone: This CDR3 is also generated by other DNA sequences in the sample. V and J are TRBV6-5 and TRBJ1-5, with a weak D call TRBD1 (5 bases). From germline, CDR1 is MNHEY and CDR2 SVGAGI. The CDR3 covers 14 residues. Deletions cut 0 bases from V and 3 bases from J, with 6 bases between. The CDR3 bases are TGTGCCAGCAGTTACTCGGGGGACAATCAGCCCCAGCATTTT. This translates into CASSYSGDNQPQHF.

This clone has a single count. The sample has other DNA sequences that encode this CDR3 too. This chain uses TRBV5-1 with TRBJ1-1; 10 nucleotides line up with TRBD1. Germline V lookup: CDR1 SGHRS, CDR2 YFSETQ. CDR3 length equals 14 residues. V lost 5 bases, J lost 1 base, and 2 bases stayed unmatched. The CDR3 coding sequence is TGCGCCAGCAGTTGGGACAGGGGGAACACTGAAGCTTTCTTT. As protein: CASSWDRGNTEAFF.

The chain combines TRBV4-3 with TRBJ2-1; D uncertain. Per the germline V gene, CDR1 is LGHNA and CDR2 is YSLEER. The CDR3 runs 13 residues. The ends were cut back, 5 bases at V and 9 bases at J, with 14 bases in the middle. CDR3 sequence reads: CASSIKTWGEQFF. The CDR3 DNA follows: TGCGCCAGCAGCATAAAGACTTGGGGTGAGCAGTTCTTC.

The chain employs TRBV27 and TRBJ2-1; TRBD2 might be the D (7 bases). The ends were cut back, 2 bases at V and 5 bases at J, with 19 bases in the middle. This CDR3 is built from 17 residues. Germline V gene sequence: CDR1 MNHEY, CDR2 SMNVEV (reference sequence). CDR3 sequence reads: CASSLLLLGGENNEQFF. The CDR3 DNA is TGTGCCAGCAGTTTACTCCTTCTAGGGGGGGAAAACAATGAGCAGTTCTTC.

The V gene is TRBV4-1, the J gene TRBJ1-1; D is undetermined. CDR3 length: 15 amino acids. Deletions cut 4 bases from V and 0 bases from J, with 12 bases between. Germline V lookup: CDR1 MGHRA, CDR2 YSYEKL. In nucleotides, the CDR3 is TGCGCCAGCAGCCCCCCCCGAGTGATGAACACTGAAGCTTTCTTT. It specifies CASSPPRVMNTEAFF.

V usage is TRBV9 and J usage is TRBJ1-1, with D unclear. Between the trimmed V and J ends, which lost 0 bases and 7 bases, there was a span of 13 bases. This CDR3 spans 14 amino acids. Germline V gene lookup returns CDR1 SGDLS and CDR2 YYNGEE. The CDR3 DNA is TGTGCCAGCAGCGTAGTGAGAGAGGCAGATGAAGCTTTCTTT. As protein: CASSVVREADEAFF.

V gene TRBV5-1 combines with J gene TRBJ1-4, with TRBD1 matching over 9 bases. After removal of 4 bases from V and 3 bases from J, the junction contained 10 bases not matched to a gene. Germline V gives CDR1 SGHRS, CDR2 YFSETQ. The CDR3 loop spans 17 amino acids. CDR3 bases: TGCGCCAGCAGCCGCCGGGACAGGGTATCGTCTAATGAAAAACTGTTTTTT. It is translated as CASSRRDRVSSNEKLFF. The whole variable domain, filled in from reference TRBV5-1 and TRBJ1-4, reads KAGVTQTPRYLIKTRGQQVTLSCSPISGHRSVSWYQQTPGQGLQFLFEYFSETQRNKGNFPGRFSGRQFSNSRSEMNVSTLELGDSALYLCASSRRDRVSSNEKLFFGSGTQLSVL.

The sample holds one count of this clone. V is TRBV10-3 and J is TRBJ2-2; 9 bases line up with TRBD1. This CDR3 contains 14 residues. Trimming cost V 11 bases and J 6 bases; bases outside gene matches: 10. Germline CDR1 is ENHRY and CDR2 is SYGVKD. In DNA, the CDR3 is TGTGCCTACTCCGGGACAGGGATATCCGGGGAGCTGTTTTTT. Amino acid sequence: CAYSGTGISGELFF.

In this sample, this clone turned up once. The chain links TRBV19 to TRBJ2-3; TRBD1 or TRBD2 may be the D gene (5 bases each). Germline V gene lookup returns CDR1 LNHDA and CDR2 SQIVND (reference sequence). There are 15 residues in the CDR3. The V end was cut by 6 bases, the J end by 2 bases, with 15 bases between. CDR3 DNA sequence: TGTGCCAGTAGCGGCCGGGGCGGGTACACAGATACGCAGTATTTT. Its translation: CASSGRGGYTDTQYF.

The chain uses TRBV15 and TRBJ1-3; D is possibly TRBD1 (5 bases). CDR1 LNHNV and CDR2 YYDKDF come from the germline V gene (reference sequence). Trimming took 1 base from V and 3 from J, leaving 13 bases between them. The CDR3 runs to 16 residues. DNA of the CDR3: TGTGCCACCAGCAGAGGGGCGGGGGGAGGTGGAAACACCATATATTTT. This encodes CATSRGAGGGGNTIYF.